The following is a T cell receptor (beta chain) sequence with its context. Its antigen is as yet unknown. The length of the CDR3 is 13 residues. The trim removed 7 bases at V and 6 bases at J, leaving 10 bases unmatched. Germline V gene sequence: CDR1 SQVTM, CDR2 ANQGSEA. The data originate from a study of T-cell memory formation after mild COVID-19. Constant-segment primers served in 5'RACE that generated TCR alpha and TCR beta cDNA libraries bearing sample barcodes and UMIs. Via MiXCR, TCRdb re-called the 5' RACE reads, giving one row per CDR3 protein. This table holds roughly 600,000 distinct CDR3 sequences, 18% found once. Study-level points and caveats: Largely, contracting CD4+ clones fell within CM and EM, and contracting CD8+ clones within EMRA. Day 15 to 85 contracting clones showed balanced CD4/CD8; later expanders leaned CD4+.

Sequenced sample: PBMCs or a T cell subset sorted from them (not recorded which). V and J are TRBV29-1 and TRBJ2-5; 8 bases match TRBD1. The origin of this receptor is an adult woman who had mild COVID-19 (a few samples of this study predate the infection). Cell type and time point are not known. The CDR3 loop reads CSGGLDRVKTQYF. The CDR3 DNA follows: TGCAGCGGGGGCTTGGACAGGGTGAAGACCCAGTACTTC.